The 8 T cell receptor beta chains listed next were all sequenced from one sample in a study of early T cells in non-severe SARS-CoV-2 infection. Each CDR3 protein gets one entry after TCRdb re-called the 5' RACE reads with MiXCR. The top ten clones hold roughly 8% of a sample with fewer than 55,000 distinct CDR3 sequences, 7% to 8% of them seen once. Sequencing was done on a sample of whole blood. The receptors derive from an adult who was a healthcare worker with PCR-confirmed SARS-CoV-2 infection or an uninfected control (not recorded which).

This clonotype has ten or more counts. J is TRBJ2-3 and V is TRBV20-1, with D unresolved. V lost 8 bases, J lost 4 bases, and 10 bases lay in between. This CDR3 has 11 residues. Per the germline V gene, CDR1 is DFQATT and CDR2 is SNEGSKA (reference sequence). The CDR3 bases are TGCAGTCCCGCTACTCCAGATACGCAGTATTTT. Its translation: CSPATPDTQYF.

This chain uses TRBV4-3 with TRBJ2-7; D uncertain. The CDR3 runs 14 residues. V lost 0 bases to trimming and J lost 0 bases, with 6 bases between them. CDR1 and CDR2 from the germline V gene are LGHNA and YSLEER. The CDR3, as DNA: TGCGCCAGCAGCCAAGAAGGCTTCTCCTACGAGCAGTACTTC. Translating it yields CASSQEGFSYEQYF.

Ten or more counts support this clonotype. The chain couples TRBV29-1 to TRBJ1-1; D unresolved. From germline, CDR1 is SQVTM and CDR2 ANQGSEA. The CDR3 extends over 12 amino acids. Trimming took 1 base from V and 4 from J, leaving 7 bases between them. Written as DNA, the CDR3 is TGCAGCGTTGAAGCGCGGGGCACTGAAGCTTTCTTT. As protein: CSVEARGTEAFF.

CDR3 residues: CASSLRGGNTIYF. CDR3 nucleotides: TGTGCCAGCAGTTTAAGGGGTGGAAACACCATATATTTT. The J gene is TRBJ1-3, the V gene TRBV12-3 or TRBV12-4, with D perhaps matching TRBD1 (5 bases). The CDR3 loop spans 13 amino acids. V was shortened by 2 bases and J by 3 bases, with 5 bases between the two germline ends.

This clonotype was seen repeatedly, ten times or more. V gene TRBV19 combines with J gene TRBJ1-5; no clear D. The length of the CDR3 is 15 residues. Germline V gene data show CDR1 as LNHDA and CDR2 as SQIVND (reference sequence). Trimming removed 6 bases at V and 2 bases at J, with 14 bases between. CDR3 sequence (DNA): TGTGCCAGTAGCCTGGACCTCGAAGGCAATCAGCCCCAGCATTTT. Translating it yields CASSLDLEGNQPQHF.

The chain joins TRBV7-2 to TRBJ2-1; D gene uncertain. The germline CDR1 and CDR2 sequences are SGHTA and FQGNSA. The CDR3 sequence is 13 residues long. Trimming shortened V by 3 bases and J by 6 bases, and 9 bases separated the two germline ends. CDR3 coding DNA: TGTGCCAGCAGCTTGTCGTCGGGCAATGAGCAGTTCTTC. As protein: CASSLSSGNEQFF.

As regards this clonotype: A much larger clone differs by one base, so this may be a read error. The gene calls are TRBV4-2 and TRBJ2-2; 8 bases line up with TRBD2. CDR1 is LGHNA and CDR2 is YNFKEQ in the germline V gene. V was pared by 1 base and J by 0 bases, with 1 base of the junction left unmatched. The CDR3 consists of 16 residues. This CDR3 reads CASSQGLATNTGELFF. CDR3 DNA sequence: TGTGCCAGCAGCCAAGGACTAGCGACGAACACCGGGGAGCTGTTTTTT.

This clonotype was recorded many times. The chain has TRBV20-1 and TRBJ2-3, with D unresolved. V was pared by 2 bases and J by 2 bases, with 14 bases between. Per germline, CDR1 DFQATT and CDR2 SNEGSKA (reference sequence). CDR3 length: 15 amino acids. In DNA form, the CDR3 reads TGCAGTGCTAGAAAATTGGCAGATTCCACAGATACGCAGTATTTT. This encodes CSARKLADSTDTQYF.